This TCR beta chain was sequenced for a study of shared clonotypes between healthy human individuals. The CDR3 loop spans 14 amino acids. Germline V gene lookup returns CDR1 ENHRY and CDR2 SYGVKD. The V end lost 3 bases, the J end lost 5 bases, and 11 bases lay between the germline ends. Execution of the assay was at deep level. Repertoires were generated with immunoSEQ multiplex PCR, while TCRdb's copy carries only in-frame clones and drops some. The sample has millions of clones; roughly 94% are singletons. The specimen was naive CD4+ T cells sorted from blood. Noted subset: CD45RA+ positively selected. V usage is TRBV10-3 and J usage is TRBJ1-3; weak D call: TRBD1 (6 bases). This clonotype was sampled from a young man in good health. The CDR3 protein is CAISDRDTRNTIYF. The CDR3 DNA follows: TGTGCCATCAGTGACCGGGACACACGAAACACCATATATTTT.